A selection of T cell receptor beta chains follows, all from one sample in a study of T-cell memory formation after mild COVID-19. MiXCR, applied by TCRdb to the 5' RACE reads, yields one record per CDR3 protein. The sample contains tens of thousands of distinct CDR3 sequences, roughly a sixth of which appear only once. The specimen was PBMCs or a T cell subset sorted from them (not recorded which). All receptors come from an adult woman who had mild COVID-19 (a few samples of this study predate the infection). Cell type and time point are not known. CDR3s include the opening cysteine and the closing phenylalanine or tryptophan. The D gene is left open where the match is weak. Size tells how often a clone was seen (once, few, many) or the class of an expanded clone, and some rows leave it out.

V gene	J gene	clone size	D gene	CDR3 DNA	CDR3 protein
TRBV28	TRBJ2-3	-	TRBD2	TGTGCCATCTCAAGCGCGGGGGCAGATACGCAGTATTTT	CAISSAGADTQYF
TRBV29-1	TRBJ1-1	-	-	TGCAGCGTAGATCCCAGACCCAACACTGAAGCTTTCTTT	CSVDPRPNTEAFF
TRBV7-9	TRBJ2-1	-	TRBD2	TGTGCCAGCAGCTTTCCGGGAGGTGTATACAATGAGCAGTTCTTC	CASSFPGGVYNEQFF
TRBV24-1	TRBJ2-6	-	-	TGTGCCACCAGTGATTCAGGGGGGACCTCTGGGGCCAACGTCCTGACTTTC	CATSDSGGTSGANVLTF
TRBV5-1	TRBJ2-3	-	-	TGCGCCAGCAGCTTGGATCGTCCCGAATGGGCGCAGTATTTT	CASSLDRPEWAQYF
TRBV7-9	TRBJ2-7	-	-	TGTGCCAGCAGCGGATTGACTAGTTCCTACGAGCAGTACTTC	CASSGLTSSYEQYF
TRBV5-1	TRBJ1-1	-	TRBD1	TGCGCCAGCAGCATGGGACAGGGGAATCGTCCGAACACTGAAGCTTTCTTT	CASSMGQGNRPNTEAFF
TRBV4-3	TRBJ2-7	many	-	TGCGCCAGCAGCCAAGAACGGGAGCCTCCCTACGAGCAGTACTTC	CASSQEREPPYEQYF
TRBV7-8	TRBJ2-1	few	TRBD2	TGTGCCAGCAGCAATTCGGGGGGGCTCAATGAGCAGTTCTTC	CASSNSGGLNEQFF
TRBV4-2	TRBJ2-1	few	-	TGTGCCAGCAGCCAAGAGGTTATGTCGTACAATGAGCAGTTCTTC	CASSQEVMSYNEQFF
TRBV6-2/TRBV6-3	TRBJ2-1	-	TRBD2	TGTGCCAGCAGTTTACTAGCGCACAATGAGCAGTTCTTC	CASSLLAHNEQFF
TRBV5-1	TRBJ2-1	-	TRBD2	TGCGCCAGCAGCTTGGGGACTAGCGGGCGCAATGAGCAGTTCTTC	CASSLGTSGRNEQFF
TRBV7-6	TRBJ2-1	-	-	TGTGCCAGCAGCTTAGAGGGTTTCTTCAATGAGCAGTTCTTC	CASSLEGFFNEQFF
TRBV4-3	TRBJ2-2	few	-	TGCGCCAGCAGCCAAGATCTTACGGCGGTACTAAACACCGGGGAGCTGTTTTTT	CASSQDLTAVLNTGELFF
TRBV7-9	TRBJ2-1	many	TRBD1	TGTGCCAGCAGAGCGGGACAGGGGAGGAATGAGCAGTTCTTC	CASRAGQGRNEQFF
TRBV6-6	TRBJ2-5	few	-	TGTGCCAGCAGTAATACAGTAACCTCACAAGAGACCCAGTACTTC	CASSNTVTSQETQYF
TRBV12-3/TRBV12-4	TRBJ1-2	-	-	TGTGCCAGCAGTTTGGGGGATCCCCCCCTCTATGGCTACACCTTC	CASSLGDPPLYGYTF
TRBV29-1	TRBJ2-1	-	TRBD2	TGCAGCGTTGAGGGGACTAGCGGGGCGTACAATGAGCAGTTCTTC	CSVEGTSGAYNEQFF
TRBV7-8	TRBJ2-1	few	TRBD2	TGTGCCAGCAGCTTTTTCCCCGGGACTAGCGGGACCTACAATGAGCAGTTCTTC	CASSFFPGTSGTYNEQFF
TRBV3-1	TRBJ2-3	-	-	TGTGCCAGCAGCCAAGATTCCGTGACAAGATTCACAGATACGCAGTATTTT	CASSQDSVTRFTDTQYF
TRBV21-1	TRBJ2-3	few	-	TGTGCCAGCAGCAAAGAATCAGGGGGCACTAGCACAGATACGCAGTATTTT	CASSKESGGTSTDTQYF
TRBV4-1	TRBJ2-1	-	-	TGCGCCAGCAGCCAGGGGGGAGTTTCCAATGAGCAGTTCTTC	CASSQGGVSNEQFF
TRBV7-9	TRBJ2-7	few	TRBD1	TGTGCCAGCAGCCATTCAGGGACAGGGTTCGAGCAGTACTTC	CASSHSGTGFEQYF
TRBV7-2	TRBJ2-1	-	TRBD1	TGTGCCATGTACAGGGGGCCTTACAATGAGCAGTTCTTC	CAMYRGPYNEQFF
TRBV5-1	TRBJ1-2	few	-	TGCGCCAGCAACTATGGGACGGACTATGGCTACACCTTC	CASNYGTDYGYTF
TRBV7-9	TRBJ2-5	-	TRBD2	TGTGCCAGCAGCCGAGGACTAGCGGGAGTGTCAGAGACCCAGTACTTC	CASSRGLAGVSETQYF
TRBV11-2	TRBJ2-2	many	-	TGTGCCAGCAGCTTAGGTTACACCGGGGAGCTGTTTTTT	CASSLGYTGELFF
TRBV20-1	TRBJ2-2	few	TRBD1	TGCAGTGCTAGAGATCCGCGGCAGGGGGACACCGGGGAGCTGTTTTTT	CSARDPRQGDTGELFF
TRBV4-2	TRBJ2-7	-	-	TGTGCCAGCAGCCAAGTAGACGGGCAAACCCCCTACGAGCAGTACTTC	CASSQVDGQTPYEQYF
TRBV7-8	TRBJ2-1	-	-	TGTGCCAGCAGCATGTTCCATAGCGGAACCTACAATGAGCAGTTCTTC	CASSMFHSGTYNEQFF
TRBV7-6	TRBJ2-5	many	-	TGTGCCAGCAGCTTAGAGGCGGGGGACAGACAGACCCAGTACTTC	CASSLEAGDRQTQYF
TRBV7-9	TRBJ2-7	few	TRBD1	TGTGCCAGCAGCTTCTCCCCGACAGGGTCCTACGAGCAGTACTTC	CASSFSPTGSYEQYF
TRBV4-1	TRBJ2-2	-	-	TGCGCCAGCAGCCAAGAGGGCAGTAACACCGGGGAGCTGTTTTTT	CASSQEGSNTGELFF
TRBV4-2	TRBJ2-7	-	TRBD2	TGTGCCAGCAGCCAATTGATTAGCGGGGGGACAACTAGCGCCTACGAGCAGTACTTC	CASSQLISGGTTSAYEQYF
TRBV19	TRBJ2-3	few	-	TGTGCCAGTAGTGTACAGGGTGGGTGGTCCGATACGCAGTATTTT	CASSVQGGWSDTQYF
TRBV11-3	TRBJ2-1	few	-	TGTGCCAGCAGCCCCCGAGGCCAGGGCAATGAGCAGTTCTTC	CASSPRGQGNEQFF
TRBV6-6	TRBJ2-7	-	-	TGTGCCAGCAGTTACTCGAACTACTACGAGCAGTACTTC	CASSYSNYYEQYF
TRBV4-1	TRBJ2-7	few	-	TGCGCCAGCAGCCAAGGGACTCCGCACTCCTACGAGCAGTACTTC	CASSQGTPHSYEQYF
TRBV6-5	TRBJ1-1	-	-	TGTGCCAGCAGTTACGGGGGTTTGGGGCTGAACACTGAAGCTTTCTTT	CASSYGGLGLNTEAFF
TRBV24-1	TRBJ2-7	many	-	TGTGCCACCAGTGTCGAAGGCGAAACCTACGAGCAGTACTTC	CATSVEGETYEQYF
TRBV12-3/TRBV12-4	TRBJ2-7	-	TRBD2	TGTGCCAGCAGACTGGGGACTAGCGGGGGTTACGAGCAGTACTTC	CASRLGTSGGYEQYF
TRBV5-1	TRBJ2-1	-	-	TGCGCCAGCAGCTTGGAGAGCGGAGAGTCGGTATACAATGAGCAGTTCTTC	CASSLESGESVYNEQFF
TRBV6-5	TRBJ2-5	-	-	TGTGCCAGCAGTTTAATCGGGACTGCCGGGGAGACCCAGTACTTC	CASSLIGTAGETQYF
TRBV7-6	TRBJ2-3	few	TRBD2	TGTGCCAGCAGCTTACTAGCGGGGCGCACAGATACGCAGTATTTT	CASSLLAGRTDTQYF
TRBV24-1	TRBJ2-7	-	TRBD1	TGTGCCACCAGTGCAGACAGGGGGGGCTCCTACGAGCAGTACTTC	CATSADRGGSYEQYF